The text below deals with one TCR beta chain. This entry comes from a study of blood T cell repertoires in COVID-19. The germline V and J ends were trimmed by 5 bases and 3 bases, with 10 bases remaining between them. This CDR3 region has 13 residues. Original data processing: Reference gene primer amplification yielded estimated nucleated cell counts. Method: immunoSEQ multiplex PCR; TCRdb's copy keeps in-frame clones and lacks some. From that table come the V and J calls and clone size; the DNA was used to work out D and trimming. Here the sample spans fewer than 65,000 clones, around three quarters being singletons.

The gene calls are TRBV12-3 or TRBV12-4 and TRBJ1-2; D perhaps matches TRBD1 (5 bases). Input material: peripheral blood. The TCR comes from a man in his 70s with acute or convalescent COVID-19. The CDR3 spells CASSLRGDYGYTF. In nucleotides, the CDR3 is TGTGCCAGCAGTCTGCGGGGGGACTATGGCTACACCTTC.